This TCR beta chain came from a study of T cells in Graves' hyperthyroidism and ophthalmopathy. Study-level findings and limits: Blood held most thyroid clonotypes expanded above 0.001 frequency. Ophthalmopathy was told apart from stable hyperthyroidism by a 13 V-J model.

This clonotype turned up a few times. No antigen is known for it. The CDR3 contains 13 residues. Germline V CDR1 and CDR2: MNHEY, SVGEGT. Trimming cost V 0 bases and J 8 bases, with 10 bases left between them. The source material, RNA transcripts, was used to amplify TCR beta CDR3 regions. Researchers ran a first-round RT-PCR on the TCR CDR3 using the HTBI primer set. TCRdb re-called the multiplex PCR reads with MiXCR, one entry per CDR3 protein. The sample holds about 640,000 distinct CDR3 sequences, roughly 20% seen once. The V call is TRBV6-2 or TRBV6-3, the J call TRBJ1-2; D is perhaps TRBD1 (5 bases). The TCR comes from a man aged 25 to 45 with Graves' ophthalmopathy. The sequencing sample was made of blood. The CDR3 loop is CASSYSVGVGYTF. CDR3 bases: TGTGCCAGCAGTTACTCGGTAGGGGTCGGCTACACCTTC.